This TCR beta chain was recovered during a study of blood T cell repertoires in COVID-19. Libraries were prepared by immunoSEQ multiplex PCR; TCRdb keeps only in-frame clonotypes and omits some of them. This sample has 150,000 to 200,000 clones, with approximately 88% found just once. The CDR3 loop spans 13 amino acids. Germline V gives CDR1 SGHNT, CDR2 YENEEA. V was cut by 5 bases and J by 6 bases, with 11 bases left in between. Sequencing input: peripheral blood. The V and J genes are TRBV11-3 and TRBJ2-1; tentatively, D is TRBD2 (6 bases). This clonotype was sampled from a woman under 40 with acute or convalescent COVID-19. The CDR3 protein is CASSRRDFNEQFF. The DNA of the CDR3 is TGTGCCAGCAGCCGCAGGGACTTCAATGAGCAGTTCTTC.